This T cell receptor beta chain derives from a study of regulatory T cells in long-lasting Graves disease. Construction of the TCR beta libraries employed iRepertoire HTBI primers in conjunction with Arm-PCR of CDR3 regions. TCRdb analysed the multiplex PCR reads with MiXCR anew, one entry per CDR3 protein. In the table there are about 430,000 distinct CDR3 sequences, 15% of which are singletons. This CDR3 is 16 amino acids long. J gave up 0 bases and V 4 bases, and 5 bases lay outside the gene matches. This clonotype was counted at least ten times. The time point denotes: newly diagnosed GD, antithyroid drugs for less than 3 months. Isolated PBMC RNA provided the starting material for the TCR library. These sequences were also reported in another study, on T cells in Graves' hyperthyroidism and ophthalmopathy.

Sequencing was performed on peripheral blood mononuclear cells (PBMCs), taken at new diagnosis, from a patient treated with antithyroid drugs. The TCR sequence derives from a woman aged 40-49 years with Graves disease. The V call is TRBV12-3 or TRBV12-4, the J call TRBJ2-2; TRBD2 aligns across 7 bases. DNA for the CDR3: TGTGCCAGCAGTTATAGCGGGCCAACGAACACCGGGGAGCTGTTTTTT. This translates into CASSYSGPTNTGELFF.